One T cell receptor (beta chain) is described in this entry. What it binds is not known. The protocol was immunoSEQ multiplex PCR, while the TCRdb copy is restricted to in-frame clones and leaves out a portion. The data hold about 54,000 clones, with about 86% observed a single time. The sample comes from a study of T cell responses to AZD1222 COVID-19 vaccine. Findings of the study overall: Sampling captured repertoires only after the peak T cell response. It should be noted that donors were predominantly white British and more often female, and clonal diversity was possibly underestimated. As reported, nearly half of all spike-specific TCRs target variant regions that are unmutated.

V lost 6 bases to trimming and J lost 6 bases; unmatched junction nucleotides: 4. The CDR3 spans 12 residues. Looked up from germline, CDR1 is SEHNR and CDR2 is FQNEAQ (reference sequence). Pooling of second doses given at about 4 or about 12 weeks was done. The gene calls are TRBV7-9 and TRBJ2-7; 8 bases match TRBD1. The specimen comprised peripheral blood, sampled 28 days after the second AZD1222 dose. The receptor was isolated from an adult who received the AZD1222 COVID-19 vaccine. CDR3 region: CASSYDRGEQYF. CDR3 in DNA: TGTGCCAGCAGTTATGACAGGGGCGAGCAGTACTTC.